The 4 T cell receptor beta chains presented below share a single source sample, sequenced in a study of blood T cell repertoires in COVID-19. Only in-frame clones appear in the TCRdb table, and some are missing; sequencing was by immunoSEQ multiplex PCR. The repertoire holds roughly 150,000 clones, with more than 70% as singletons. Sequencing was performed on peripheral blood. The source of these receptors is a woman of 80 years or more with active or convalescent COVID-19.

The rearrangement uses TRBV7-9 and TRBJ1-4, with D uncertain. V was shortened by 5 bases and J by 8 bases, with 12 bases between the two germline ends. The V gene's germline CDR1 is SEHNR and CDR2 FQNEAQ (reference sequence). This CDR3 is 13 amino acids long. CDR3 nucleotides: TGTGCCAGCAGCCCGGAGGTTTGGGAAAAACTGTTTTTT. This codes for CASSPEVWEKLFF.

V gene TRBV6-1 combines with J gene TRBJ1-2; D not certain. CDR1 MNHNS and CDR2 SASEGT come from the germline V gene. The V end lost 2 bases, the J end lost 7 bases, and 14 bases lay between the germline ends. The CDR3 has 14 residues. The CDR3 DNA reads TGTGCCAGCAGTGAAAATGGGGTTGGGAGTGGCTACACCTTC. It codes for CASSENGVGSGYTF.

The genes are TRBV11-2 and TRBJ2-3, with 10 bases that match TRBD2. V dropped 5 bases and J dropped 1; count of bases not matched to a gene: 15. The germline CDR1 and CDR2 sequences are SGHAT and FQNNGV. The length of the CDR3 is 19 residues. This CDR3 is CASSQNRASGSDGTDTQYF. DNA for the CDR3: TGTGCCAGCAGCCAGAACAGGGCTAGCGGGAGTGATGGCACAGATACGCAGTATTTT.

This chain joins TRBV14 and TRBJ2-2; 9 bases fit TRBD2. The CDR3 is 17 amino acids. The trim removed 1 base at V and 6 bases at J, leaving 9 bases unmatched. CDR1 is SGHDN, CDR2 FVKESK, per germline. The CDR3 region is CASSQVSGRLVAGELFF. Written as DNA, the CDR3 is TGTGCCAGCAGCCAAGTTAGCGGGAGATTAGTAGCCGGGGAGCTGTTTTTT.